This T cell receptor (beta chain) was recovered during a study of shared clonotypes between healthy human individuals. Study at large: Donor composition was a couple of women and three men, aged 18 to 49. General study results and limits: Sampling included only blood; tissue repertoires likely differ.

As to this clone: Its antigen is undetermined.

Deep level was the assay's run setting. Some clones are missing from TCRdb's copy, which holds only in-frame ones; the method was immunoSEQ multiplex PCR. The sample lists about 340,000 clones, roughly 80% seen once, with 8% to 13% in the top ten. The V gene lost 0 bases and the J gene lost 5 bases, with 16 bases spanning the gap. The CDR3 contains 16 residues. Per germline, CDR1 KGHSY and CDR2 FQNENV. The sequenced material came from memory CD4+ T cells sorted from blood. Documented subset: CD45RA-negative fraction. The source is a young man in good health. This chain uses TRBV16 with TRBJ1-2, with D uncertain. The CDR3 here is CASSQSVQDPWYGYTF. DNA of the CDR3: TGTGCCAGCAGCCAATCGGTCCAGGACCCCTGGTATGGCTACACCTTC.